The clone carrying this T cell receptor beta chain was counted at least ten times. Its antigen is as yet unknown. Between the trimmed V and J ends, which lost 5 bases and 3 bases, there was a span of 11 bases. The germline V gene has CDR1 SGDLS and CDR2 YYNGEE. The CDR3 totals 13 residues. This sample was taken from a study of regulatory T cells in long-lasting Graves disease. Study conclusions and caveats: The study found TRBV28, TRBJ1-2 and TRBJ2-5 favored in persistent disease.

Time point specified: newly diagnosed GD, antithyroid drugs for less than 3 months. After RNA was extracted from PBMCs, the TCR library was made from it. Libraries of TCR beta came from iRepertoire HTBI primers plus Arm-PCR of CDR3 regions. MiXCR, run by TCRdb on the multiplex PCR reads, gives a single entry per CDR3 protein. The repertoire holds about 540,000 distinct CDR3 sequences, with approximately 13% as singletons. The same sample was also studied in work on T cells in Graves' hyperthyroidism and ophthalmopathy.

The chain employs TRBV9 and TRBJ2-5; D is perhaps TRBD1 (6 bases). This clonotype was obtained from a man younger than 45 with Graves disease. The input for sequencing was peripheral blood mononuclear cells (PBMCs), taken at new diagnosis, from a patient treated with antithyroid drugs. The CDR3 sequence is CASRGAGEETQYF. The CDR3 DNA reads TGTGCCAGCAGAGGGGCAGGGGAAGAGACCCAGTACTTC. Full variable domain (rest looked up from reference TRBV9 and TRBJ2-5): DSGVTQTPKHLITATGQRVTLRCSPRSGDLSVYWYQQSLDQGLQFLIQYYNGEERAKGNILERFSAQQFPDLHSELNLSSLELGDSALYFCASRGAGEETQYFGPGTRLLVL.